Listed below are T cell receptor beta chains from one sample, sequenced in a study of OX40 agonist ivuxolimab in advanced cancers. Assay used: immunoSEQ multiplex PCR; TCRdb lists only in-frame clones, some missing. The sample shows about 50,000 clones, roughly 88% of them seen only once. This specimen was CD4+ or CD8+ T cells sorted from blood, taken in a trial of the OX40 agonist ivuxolimab. The receptors shown here come from an adult with an advanced solid tumor such as melanoma, head and neck, liver or kidney cancer. Each CDR3 is given with its conserved first and last residue. The order of the fields is D gene, V gene, clone size, J gene, CDR3 protein, CDR3 DNA. A D gene is named only where the DNA matches it firmly. A row's size may be missing; if present it is once, few, many or a size class.

d_gene: TRBD1; v_gene: TRBV6-1; abundance: -; j_gene: TRBJ2-7; CDR3aa: CASSENFRGQWSSYEQYF; CDR3nt: TGTGCCAGCAGTGAAAATTTCAGGGGGCAATGGAGCTCCTACGAGCAGTACTTC
d_gene: -; v_gene: TRBV27; abundance: -; j_gene: TRBJ1-4; CDR3aa: CASSLSNIGEKLFF; CDR3nt: TGTGCCAGCAGTTTATCGAATATCGGGGAAAAACTGTTTTTT
d_gene: -; v_gene: TRBV4-1; abundance: -; j_gene: TRBJ2-3; CDR3aa: CASRGDTDTQYF; CDR3nt: TGCGCCAGCAGGGGGGACACAGATACGCAGTATTTT
d_gene: -; v_gene: TRBV29-1; abundance: -; j_gene: TRBJ2-7; CDR3aa: CSVGEPGVEQYF; CDR3nt: TGCAGCGTTGGGGAGCCGGGCGTCGAGCAGTACTTC
d_gene: -; v_gene: TRBV10-3; abundance: once; j_gene: TRBJ2-5; CDR3aa: CAISGISGDIQETQYF; CDR3nt: TGTGCCATCAGTGGAATATCAGGGGATATTCAAGAGACCCAGTACTTC
d_gene: TRBD2; v_gene: TRBV9; abundance: -; j_gene: TRBJ2-5; CDR3aa: CASSEGTSGETQYF; CDR3nt: TGTGCCAGCAGCGAGGGGACTAGCGGGGAGACCCAGTACTTC
d_gene: -; v_gene: TRBV1; abundance: -; j_gene: TRBJ1-1; CDR3aa: CTSSQGGDKAFF; CDR3nt: TGCACCAGCAGCCAAGGGGGGGATAAAGCTTTCTTT
d_gene: -; v_gene: TRBV5-4; abundance: once; j_gene: TRBJ2-5; CDR3aa: CASSLGQRQETQYF; CDR3nt: TGTGCCAGCAGCTTAGGTCAGCGCCAAGAGACCCAGTACTTC
d_gene: -; v_gene: TRBV9; abundance: -; j_gene: TRBJ1-3; CDR3aa: CASSADSYSGNTIYF; CDR3nt: TGTGCCAGCAGCGCTGACAGCTACTCTGGAAACACCATATATTTT
d_gene: -; v_gene: TRBV2; abundance: -; j_gene: TRBJ1-6; CDR3aa: CASNPTRGNSPLHF; CDR3nt: TGTGCCAGCAACCCGACCAGGGGAAATTCACCCCTCCACTTT
d_gene: TRBD2; v_gene: TRBV29-1; abundance: once; j_gene: TRBJ2-5; CDR3aa: CSVGLAGPQETQYF; CDR3nt: TGCAGCGTTGGACTAGCGGGACCCCAAGAGACCCAGTACTTC
d_gene: -; v_gene: TRBV6-1; abundance: -; j_gene: TRBJ2-1; CDR3aa: CASSSRLDEQFF; CDR3nt: TGTGCCAGCAGTTCCCGACTCGATGAGCAGTTCTTC
d_gene: TRBD2; v_gene: TRBV19; abundance: -; j_gene: TRBJ2-1; CDR3aa: CASSIGGLAFRSQSYNEQFF; CDR3nt: TGTGCCAGTAGTATTGGAGGACTAGCGTTCCGGTCGCAATCCTACAATGAGCAGTTCTTC
d_gene: TRBD1; v_gene: TRBV18; abundance: -; j_gene: TRBJ2-1; CDR3aa: CASSPIQGRAYNEQFF; CDR3nt: TGTGCCAGCTCTCCCATACAGGGGCGAGCCTACAATGAGCAGTTCTTC
d_gene: -; v_gene: TRBV5-4; abundance: -; j_gene: TRBJ2-7; CDR3aa: CASSVAGTGVYEQYF; CDR3nt: TGTGCCAGCAGCGTAGCGGGTACAGGGGTTTACGAGCAGTACTTC
d_gene: TRBD2; v_gene: TRBV4-1; abundance: -; j_gene: TRBJ2-7; CDR3aa: CASSQAKIQTSGSGSYEQYF; CDR3nt: TGCGCCAGCAGCCAAGCCAAGATACAAACTAGCGGGAGCGGGTCCTACGAGCAGTACTTC
d_gene: -; v_gene: TRBV7-2; abundance: -; j_gene: TRBJ2-7; CDR3aa: CASSLAGGPYEQYF; CDR3nt: TGTGCCAGCAGCTTAGCGGGAGGACCCTACGAGCAGTACTTC
d_gene: -; v_gene: TRBV7-2; abundance: -; j_gene: TRBJ2-7; CDR3aa: CASSLTGEQYF; CDR3nt: TGTGCCAGCAGCTTAACGGGTGAGCAGTACTTC